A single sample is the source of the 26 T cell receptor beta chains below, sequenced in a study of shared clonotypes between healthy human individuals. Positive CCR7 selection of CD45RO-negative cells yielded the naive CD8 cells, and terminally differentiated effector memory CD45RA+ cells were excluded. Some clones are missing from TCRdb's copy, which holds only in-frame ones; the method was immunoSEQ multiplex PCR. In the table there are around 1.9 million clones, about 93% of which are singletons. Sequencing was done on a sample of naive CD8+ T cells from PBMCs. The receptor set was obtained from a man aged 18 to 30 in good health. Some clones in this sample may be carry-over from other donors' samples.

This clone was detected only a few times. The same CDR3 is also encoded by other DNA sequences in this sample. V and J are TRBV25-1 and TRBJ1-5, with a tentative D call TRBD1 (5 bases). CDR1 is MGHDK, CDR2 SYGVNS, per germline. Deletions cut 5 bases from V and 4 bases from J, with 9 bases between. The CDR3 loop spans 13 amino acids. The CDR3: CASSPPGNQPQHF. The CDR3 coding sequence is TGTGCCAGCAGTCCCCCAGGGAATCAGCCCCAGCATTTT.

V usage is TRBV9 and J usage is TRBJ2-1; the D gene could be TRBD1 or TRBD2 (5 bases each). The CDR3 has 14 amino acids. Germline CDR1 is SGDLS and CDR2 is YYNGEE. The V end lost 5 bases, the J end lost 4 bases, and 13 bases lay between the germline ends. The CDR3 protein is CASSAGAPYNEQFF. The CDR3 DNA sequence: TGTGCCAGCAGTGCCGGGGCGCCTTACAATGAGCAGTTCTTC. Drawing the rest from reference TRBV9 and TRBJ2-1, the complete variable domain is DSGVTQTPKHLITATGQRVTLRCSPRSGDLSVYWYQQSLDQGLQFLIQYYNGEERAKGNILERFSAQQFPDLHSELNLSSLELGDSALYFCASSAGAPYNEQFFGPGTRLTVL.

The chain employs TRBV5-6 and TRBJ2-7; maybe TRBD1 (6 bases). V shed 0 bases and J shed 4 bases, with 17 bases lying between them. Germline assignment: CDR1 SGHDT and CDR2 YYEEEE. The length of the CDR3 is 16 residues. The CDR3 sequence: CASSLVDPGQPYEQYF. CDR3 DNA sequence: TGTGCCAGCAGCTTGGTAGACCCCGGACAGCCATACGAGCAGTACTTC.

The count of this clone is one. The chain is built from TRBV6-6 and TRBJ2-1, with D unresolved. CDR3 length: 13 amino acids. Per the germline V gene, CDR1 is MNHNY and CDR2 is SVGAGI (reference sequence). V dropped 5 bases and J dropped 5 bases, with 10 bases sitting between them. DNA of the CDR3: TGTGCCAGCAGTCATCCCGGTAACAATGAGCAGTTCTTC. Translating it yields CASSHPGNNEQFF.

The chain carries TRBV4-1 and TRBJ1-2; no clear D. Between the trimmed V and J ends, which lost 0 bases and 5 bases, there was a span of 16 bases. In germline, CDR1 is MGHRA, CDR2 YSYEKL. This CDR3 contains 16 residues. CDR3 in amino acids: CASSQDQRGFGYGYTF. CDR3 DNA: TGCGCCAGCAGCCAAGATCAGCGCGGGTTTGGGTATGGCTACACCTTC.

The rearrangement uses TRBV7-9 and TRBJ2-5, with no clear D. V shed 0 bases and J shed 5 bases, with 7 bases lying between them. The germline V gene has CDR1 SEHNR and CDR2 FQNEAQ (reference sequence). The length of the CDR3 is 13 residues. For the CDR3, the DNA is TGTGCCAGCAGCTTAGCACAGTGGGAGACCCAGTACTTC. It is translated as CASSLAQWETQYF.

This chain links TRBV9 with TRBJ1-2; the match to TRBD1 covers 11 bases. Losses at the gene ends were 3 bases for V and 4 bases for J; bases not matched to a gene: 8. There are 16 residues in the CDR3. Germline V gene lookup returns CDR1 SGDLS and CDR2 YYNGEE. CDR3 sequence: CASSGLRDRGGYGYTF. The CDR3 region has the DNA TGTGCCAGCAGCGGACTACGGGACAGGGGGGGCTATGGCTACACCTTC.

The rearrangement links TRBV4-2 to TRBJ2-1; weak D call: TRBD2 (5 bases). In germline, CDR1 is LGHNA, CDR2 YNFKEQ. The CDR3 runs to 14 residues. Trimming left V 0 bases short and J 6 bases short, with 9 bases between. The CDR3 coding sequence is TGTGCCAGCAGCCAAGATTTAAGCGGCAATGAGCAGTTCTTC. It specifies CASSQDLSGNEQFF.

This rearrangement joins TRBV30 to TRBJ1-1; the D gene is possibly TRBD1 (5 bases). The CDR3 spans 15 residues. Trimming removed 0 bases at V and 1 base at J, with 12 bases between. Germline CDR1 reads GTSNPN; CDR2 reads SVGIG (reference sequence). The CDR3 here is CAWSVEGRGNTEAFF. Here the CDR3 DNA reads TGTGCCTGGAGTGTGGAAGGGAGGGGGAACACTGAAGCTTTCTTT.

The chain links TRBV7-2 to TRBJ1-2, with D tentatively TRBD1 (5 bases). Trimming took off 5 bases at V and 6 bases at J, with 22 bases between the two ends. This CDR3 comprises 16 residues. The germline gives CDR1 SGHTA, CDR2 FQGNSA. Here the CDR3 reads CASSDPGQGLLNGYTF. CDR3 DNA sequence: TGTGCCAGCAGCGACCCCGGGCAGGGACTTCTAAATGGCTACACCTTC.

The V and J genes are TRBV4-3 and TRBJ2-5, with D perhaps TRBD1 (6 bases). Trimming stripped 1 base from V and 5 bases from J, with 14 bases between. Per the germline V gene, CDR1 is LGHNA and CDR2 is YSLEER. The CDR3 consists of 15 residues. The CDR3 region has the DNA TGCGCCAGCAGCCAAGGGACAGCCCGCCGGGAGACCCAGTACTTC. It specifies CASSQGTARRETQYF.

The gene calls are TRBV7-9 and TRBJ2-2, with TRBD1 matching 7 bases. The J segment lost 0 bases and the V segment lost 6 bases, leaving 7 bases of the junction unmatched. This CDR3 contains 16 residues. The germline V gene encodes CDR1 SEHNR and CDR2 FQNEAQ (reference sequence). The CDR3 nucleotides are TGTGCCAGCAGTGTCCTTGGGACAGCGAACACCGGGGAGCTGTTTTTT. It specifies CASSVLGTANTGELFF.

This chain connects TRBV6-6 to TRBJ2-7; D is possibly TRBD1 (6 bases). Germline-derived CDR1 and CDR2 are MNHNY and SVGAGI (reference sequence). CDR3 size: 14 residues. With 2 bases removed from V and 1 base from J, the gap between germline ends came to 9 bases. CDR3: CASSYGQSSYEQYF. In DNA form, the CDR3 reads TGTGCCAGCAGTTACGGACAGAGTTCCTACGAGCAGTACTTC.

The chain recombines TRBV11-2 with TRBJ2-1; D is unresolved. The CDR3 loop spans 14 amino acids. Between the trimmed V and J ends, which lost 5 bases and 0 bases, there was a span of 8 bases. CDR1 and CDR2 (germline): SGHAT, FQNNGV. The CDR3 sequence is CASSILDSYNEQFF. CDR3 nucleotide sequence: TGTGCCAGCAGCATCTTGGACTCCTACAATGAGCAGTTCTTC.

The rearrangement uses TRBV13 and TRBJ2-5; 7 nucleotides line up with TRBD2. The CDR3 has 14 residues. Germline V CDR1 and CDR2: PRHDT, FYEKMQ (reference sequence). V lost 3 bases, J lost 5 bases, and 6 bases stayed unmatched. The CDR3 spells CASSFRLGGETQYF. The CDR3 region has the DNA TGTGCCAGCAGCTTCAGACTGGGGGGGGAGACCCAGTACTTC. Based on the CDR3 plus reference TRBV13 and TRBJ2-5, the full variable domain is AAGVIQSPRHLIKEKRETATLKCYPIPRHDTVYWYQQGPGQDPQFLISFYEKMQSDKGSIPDRFSAQQFSDYHSELNMSSLELGDSALYFCASSFRLGGETQYFGPGTRLLVL.

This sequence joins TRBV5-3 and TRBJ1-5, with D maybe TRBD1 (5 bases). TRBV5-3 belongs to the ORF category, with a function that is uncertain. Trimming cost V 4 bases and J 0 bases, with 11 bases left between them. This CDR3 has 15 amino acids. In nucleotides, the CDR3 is TGTGCCAGAAGCGAGGGGCACCTTAGCAATCAGCCCCAGCATTTT. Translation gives CARSEGHLSNQPQHF.

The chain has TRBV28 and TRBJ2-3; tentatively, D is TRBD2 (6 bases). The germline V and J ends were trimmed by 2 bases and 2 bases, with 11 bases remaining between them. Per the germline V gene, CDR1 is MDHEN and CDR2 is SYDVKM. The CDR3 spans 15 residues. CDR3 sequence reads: CASSLSGRFTDTQYF. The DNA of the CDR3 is TGTGCCAGCAGTTTAAGTGGGAGGTTCACAGATACGCAGTATTTT.

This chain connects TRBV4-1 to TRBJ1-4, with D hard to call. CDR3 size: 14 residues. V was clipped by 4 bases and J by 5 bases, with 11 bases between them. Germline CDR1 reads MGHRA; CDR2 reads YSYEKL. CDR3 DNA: TGCGCCAGCAGCCGGCAGAGCCCAAATGAAAAACTGTTTTTT. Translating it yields CASSRQSPNEKLFF.

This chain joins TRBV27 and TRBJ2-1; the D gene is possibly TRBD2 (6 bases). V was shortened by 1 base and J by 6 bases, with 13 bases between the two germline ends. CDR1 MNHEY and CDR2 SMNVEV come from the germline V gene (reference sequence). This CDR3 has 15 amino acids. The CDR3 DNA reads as TGTGCCAGCAGTTTATGGGGGAGGACTGTCAATGAGCAGTTCTTC. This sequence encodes CASSLWGRTVNEQFF.

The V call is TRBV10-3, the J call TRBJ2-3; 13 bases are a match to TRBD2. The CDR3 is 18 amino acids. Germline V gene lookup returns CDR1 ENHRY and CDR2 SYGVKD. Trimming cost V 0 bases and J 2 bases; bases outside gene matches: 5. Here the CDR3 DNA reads TGTGCCATCAGTGAGTCTTCCGGGACTAGCGGGGCCACAGATACGCAGTATTTT. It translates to CAISESSGTSGATDTQYF.

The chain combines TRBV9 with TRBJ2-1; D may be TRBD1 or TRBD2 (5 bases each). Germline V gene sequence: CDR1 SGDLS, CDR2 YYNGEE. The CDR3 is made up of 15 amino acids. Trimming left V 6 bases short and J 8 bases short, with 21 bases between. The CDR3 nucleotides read TGTGCCAGCACCCAGACTGGTGACAGCGGCCATGAGCAGTTCTTC. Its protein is CASTQTGDSGHEQFF.

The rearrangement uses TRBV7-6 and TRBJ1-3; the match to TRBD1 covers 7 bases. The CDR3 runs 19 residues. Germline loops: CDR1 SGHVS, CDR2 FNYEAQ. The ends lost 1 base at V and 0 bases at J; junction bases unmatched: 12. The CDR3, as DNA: TGTGCCAGCAGCTTAGATTCAGGGGGAGTACCGAGCTCTGGAAACACCATATATTTT. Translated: CASSLDSGGVPSSGNTIYF. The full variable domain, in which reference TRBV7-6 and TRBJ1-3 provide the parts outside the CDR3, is GAGVSQSPRYKVTKRGQDVALRCDPISGHVSLYWYRQALGQGPEFLTYFNYEAQQDKSGLPNDRFSAERPEGSISTLTIQRTEQRDSAMYRCASSLDSGGVPSSGNTIYFGEGSWLTVV.

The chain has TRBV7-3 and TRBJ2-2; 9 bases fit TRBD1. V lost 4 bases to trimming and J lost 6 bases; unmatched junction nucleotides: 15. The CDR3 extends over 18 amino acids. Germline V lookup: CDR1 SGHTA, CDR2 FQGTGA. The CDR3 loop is CASSSKPQGAYPSGELFF. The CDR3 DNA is TGTGCCAGCAGCTCGAAACCACAGGGGGCGTACCCCTCCGGGGAGCTGTTTTTT. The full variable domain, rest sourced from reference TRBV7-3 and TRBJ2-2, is GAGVSQTPSNKVTEKGKYVELRCDPISGHTALYWYRQSLGQGPEFLIYFQGTGAADDSGLPNDRFFAVRPEGSVSTLKIQRTERGDSAVYLCASSSKPQGAYPSGELFFGEGSRLTVL.

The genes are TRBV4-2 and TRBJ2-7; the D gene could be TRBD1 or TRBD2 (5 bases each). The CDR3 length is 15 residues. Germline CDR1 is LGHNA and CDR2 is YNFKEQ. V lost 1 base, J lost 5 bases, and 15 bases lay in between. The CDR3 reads CASSQGTRGRDEQYF. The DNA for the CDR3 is TGTGCCAGCAGCCAAGGGACCCGGGGACGCGACGAGCAGTACTTC.

This CDR3 is CATSSNSGSSYEQYF. CDR3 DNA: TGTGCCACCAGCAGCAATAGCGGGAGCTCCTACGAGCAGTACTTC. This rearrangement joins TRBV15 to TRBJ2-7; 9 nucleotides line up with TRBD2. Germline CDR1 and CDR2: LNHNV and YYDKDF (reference sequence). The CDR3 runs to 15 residues. The trim removed 3 bases at V and 0 bases at J, leaving 3 bases unmatched.

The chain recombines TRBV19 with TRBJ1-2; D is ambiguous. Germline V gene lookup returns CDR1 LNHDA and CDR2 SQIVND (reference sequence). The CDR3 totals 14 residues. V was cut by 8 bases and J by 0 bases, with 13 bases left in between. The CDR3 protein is CASLEGRSNYGYTF. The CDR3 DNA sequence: TGTGCCAGTTTAGAGGGCAGGTCTAACTATGGCTACACCTTC.